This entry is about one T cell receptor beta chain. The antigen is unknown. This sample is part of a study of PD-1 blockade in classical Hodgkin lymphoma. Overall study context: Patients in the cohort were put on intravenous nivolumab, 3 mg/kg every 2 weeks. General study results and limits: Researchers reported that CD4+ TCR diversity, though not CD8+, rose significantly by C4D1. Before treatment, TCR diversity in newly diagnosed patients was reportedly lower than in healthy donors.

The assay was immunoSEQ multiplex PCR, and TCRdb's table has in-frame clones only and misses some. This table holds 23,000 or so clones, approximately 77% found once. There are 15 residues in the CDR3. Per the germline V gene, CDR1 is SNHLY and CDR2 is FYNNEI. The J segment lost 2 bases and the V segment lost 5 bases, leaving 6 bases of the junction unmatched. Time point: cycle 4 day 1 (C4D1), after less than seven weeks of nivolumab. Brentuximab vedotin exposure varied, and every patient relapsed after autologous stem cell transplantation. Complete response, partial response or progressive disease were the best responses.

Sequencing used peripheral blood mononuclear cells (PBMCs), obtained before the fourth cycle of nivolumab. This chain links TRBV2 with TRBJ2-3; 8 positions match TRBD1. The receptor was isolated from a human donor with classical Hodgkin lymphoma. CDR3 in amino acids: CASSPDRGITDTQYF. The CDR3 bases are TGTGCCAGCAGTCCTGACAGGGGAATCACAGATACGCAGTATTTT. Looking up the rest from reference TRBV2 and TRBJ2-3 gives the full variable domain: EPEVTQTPSHQVTQMGQEVILRCVPISNHLYFYWYRQILGQKVEFLVSFYNNEISEKSEIFDDQFSVERPDGSNFTLKIRSTKLEDSAMYFCASSPDRGITDTQYFGPGTRLTVL.